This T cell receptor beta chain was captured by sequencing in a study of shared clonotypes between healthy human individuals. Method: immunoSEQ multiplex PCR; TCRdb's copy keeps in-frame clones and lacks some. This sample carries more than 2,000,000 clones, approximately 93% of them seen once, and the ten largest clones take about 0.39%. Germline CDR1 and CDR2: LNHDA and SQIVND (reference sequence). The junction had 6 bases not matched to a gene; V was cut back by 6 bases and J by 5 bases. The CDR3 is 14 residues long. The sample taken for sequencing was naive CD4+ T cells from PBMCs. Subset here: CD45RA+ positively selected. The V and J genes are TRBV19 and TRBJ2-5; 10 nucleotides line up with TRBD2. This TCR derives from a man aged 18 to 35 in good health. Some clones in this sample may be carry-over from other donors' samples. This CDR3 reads CASRGGTSVETQYF. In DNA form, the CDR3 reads TGTGCCAGTAGGGGGGGGACTAGCGTGGAGACCCAGTACTTC.